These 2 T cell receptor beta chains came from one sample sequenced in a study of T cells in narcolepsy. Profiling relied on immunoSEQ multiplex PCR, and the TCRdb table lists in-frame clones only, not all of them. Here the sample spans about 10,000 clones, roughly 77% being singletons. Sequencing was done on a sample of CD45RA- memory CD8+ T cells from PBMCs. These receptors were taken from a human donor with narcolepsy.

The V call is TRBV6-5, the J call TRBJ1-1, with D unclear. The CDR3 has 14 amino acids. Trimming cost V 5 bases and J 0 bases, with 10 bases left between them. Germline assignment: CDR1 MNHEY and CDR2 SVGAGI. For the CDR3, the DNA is TGTGCCAGCAGTGCGGGTGGGATGAACACTGAAGCTTTCTTT. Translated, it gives CASSAGGMNTEAFF.

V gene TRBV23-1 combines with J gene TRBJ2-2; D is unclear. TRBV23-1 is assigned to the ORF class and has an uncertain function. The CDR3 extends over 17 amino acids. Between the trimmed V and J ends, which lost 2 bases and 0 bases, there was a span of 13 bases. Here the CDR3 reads CASSQTAGESNTGELFF. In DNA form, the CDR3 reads TGCGCCAGCAGTCAAACGGCAGGCGAGTCGAACACCGGGGAGCTGTTTTTT.